This record looks at one T cell receptor beta chain sequence and its context. The data were obtained in a study of graft-versus-host responses after intestinal transplantation. Generated by immunoSEQ multiplex PCR, the TCRdb table keeps only in-frame clones and is missing some. This table holds roughly 10,000 clones, about 33% found once. Germline CDR1 is SNHLY and CDR2 is FYNNEI. This CDR3 spans 15 amino acids. V dropped 8 bases and J dropped 4; count of bases not matched to a gene: 11. Study-level findings and limits: Marrow from the recipient contained GvH clones, some of which had appeared first in ileum or blood.

The chain couples TRBV2 to TRBJ1-5, with 7 bases aligning to TRBD1. The sequence came from a human patient who was an organ donor for intestinal transplantation. Sequencing was performed on alloreactive CD4+ T cells from a mixed lymphocyte reaction culture, taken before transplantation. Subset indicated: CFSE-low proliferating T cells sorted from roughly six-day pre-transplant mixed lymphocyte reaction (GvH or HvG direction). CDR3 coding DNA: TGTGCCAGCTCTCGACAGACAGGGCCAAATCAGCCCCAGCATTTT. Protein sequence: CASSRQTGPNQPQHF.